This is a list of T cell receptor beta chains from one sample in a study of somatic mutations in cytotoxic T cells in rheumatoid arthritis. Measured with immunoSEQ multiplex PCR; TCRdb has only the in-frame clones, and not every one. The sample consists of about 4,400 clones, 89% of them appearing once. Source material: CD8+ T cells sorted from blood. The source of these receptors is a woman aged 70-85 years with rheumatoid arthritis. The CDR3 runs from the conserved cysteine through the conserved F or W. A D gene is named only where the DNA matches it firmly. Clone size is given for some rows only: seen once, a few or many times, or a class if the clone is expanded.

cdr3_length,d_call,v_call,j_call,clone_size,cdr3_nt,cdr3_aa
15,-,TRBV27,TRBJ1-2,-,TGTGCCAGCAGTTGGAGACCGGGAGGGAGAAATGGCTACACCTTC,CASSWRPGGRNGYTF
16,-,TRBV2,TRBJ1-4,once,TGTGCCAGCAGTGAAGCGCTTGGAGCAACTAATGAAAAACTGTTTTTT,CASSEALGATNEKLFF
14,-,TRBV4-1,TRBJ2-7,once,TGCGCCAGCAGCTGGGCGGACACCTTGTACGAGCAGTACTTC,CASSWADTLYEQYF
16,TRBD1,TRBV15,TRBJ1-4,-,TGTGCCACCAGCAGAGGATTGGACAGGGTCGATGAAAAACTGTTTTTT,CATSRGLDRVDEKLFF
17,TRBD1,TRBV4-1,TRBJ1-3,-,TGCGCCAGCAGCCAAGAATATATGAGGGGGCTCGGAAACACCATATATTTT,CASSQEYMRGLGNTIYF
16,TRBD1,TRBV7-9,TRBJ2-2,once,TGTGCCAGCAGCCGGGGACAGGGGGTCAGTACCGGGGAGCTGTTTTTT,CASSRGQGVSTGELFF
14,TRBD1,TRBV6-1,TRBJ2-1,few,TGTGCCAGCAGTAGACAGGGCTCCTACAATGAGCAGTTCTTC,CASSRQGSYNEQFF
12,TRBD1,TRBV10-3,TRBJ1-2,-,TGTGCCTTCCAGACAGGGGACTATGGCTACACCTTC,CAFQTGDYGYTF
14,TRBD1,TRBV18,TRBJ2-3,-,TGTGCCAGCTCAAAAGGACAGGGCACAGATACGCAGTATTTT,CASSKGQGTDTQYF
16,TRBD2,TRBV7-6,TRBJ2-1,once,TGTGCCAGCAGCCCCACGAGCGGGGGAGTCTACAATGAGCAGTTCTTC,CASSPTSGGVYNEQFF
15,-,TRBV4-1,TRBJ1-5,-,TGCGCCAGCAGCCAAGTGGCGGTCGGCAATCAGCCCCAGCATTTT,CASSQVAVGNQPQHF
17,-,TRBV4-2,TRBJ2-3,once,TGTGCCAGCAGCCAAGACCCCTCCGGGAGTCACACAGATACGCAGTATTTT,CASSQDPSGSHTDTQYF
16,TRBD1,TRBV28,TRBJ2-5,-,TGTGCTAGCAGTCGGACCGGGACAGGGCCTAGGGAGACCCAGCACTTC,CASSRTGTGPRETQHF
16,-,TRBV11-2,TRBJ2-4,-,TGTGCCAGCAGCTTCGGCTCGGCGGTAGCCAAAAACATTCAGTACTTC,CASSFGSAVAKNIQYF
14,TRBD1,TRBV5-6,TRBJ2-7,-,TGTGCCAGCAGCGGAGGGGACAGGGGTGACGAGCAGTACTTC,CASSGGDRGDEQYF
15,TRBD2,TRBV28,TRBJ2-7,once,TGTGCCAGCAGTTTCAGGGGACTAGGGACGAACGAGCAGTACTTC,CASSFRGLGTNEQYF
15,TRBD1,TRBV27,TRBJ1-2,once,TGTGCCAGCAGTTTCATAGACAGGGAGGAGAATGGCTACACCTTC,CASSFIDREENGYTF
13,-,TRBV4-1,TRBJ2-7,-,TGCGCCAGCAGTCCCGACAGGACCTACGAGCAGTACTTC,CASSPDRTYEQYF
13,-,TRBV4-1,TRBJ2-7,-,TGCGCCAGCAGCCCGAGCGGCAACTACGAGCAGTACTTC,CASSPSGNYEQYF
16,-,TRBV28,TRBJ1-3,large,TGTGCCAGCAGTTTATGGCAGAACCCCTCTGGAAACACCATATATTTT,CASSLWQNPSGNTIYF
14,-,TRBV6-1,TRBJ1-1,-,TGTGCCAGCACTTTTCTTTCCCTAGGGGTTGAAGCTTTCTTT,CASTFLSLGVEAFF
15,TRBD2,TRBV9,TRBJ2-5,-,TGTGCCAGCAGCGCCGTACTAGCGGGAGAAGAGACCCAGTACTTC,CASSAVLAGEETQYF
17,TRBD2,TRBV5-1,TRBJ2-3,-,TGCGCCAGCAGCGAGGGACTAGCGGGCTCTGGCACAGATACGCAGTATTTT,CASSEGLAGSGTDTQYF
13,-,TRBV27,TRBJ1-3,-,TGTGCCAGCAGCAACCACAGCGGAAACACCATATATTTT,CASSNHSGNTIYF
15,TRBD2,TRBV7-3,TRBJ2-3,few,TGTGCCAGCAGCTCAGGGGCGGGGGGCGGCGATACGCAGTATTTT,CASSSGAGGGDTQYF
16,TRBD2,TRBV5-1,TRBJ2-2,hyperexpanded,TGCGCCAGCAGCCTCGGGACTAGCGCGGGGGCCGGGGAGCTGTTTTTT,CASSLGTSAGAGELFF
17,TRBD1,TRBV2,TRBJ1-4,-,TGTGCCAGCAGCATACCGGGACAGGGGGCCTTTTTTGAAAAACTGTTTTTT,CASSIPGQGAFFEKLFF
13,TRBD1,TRBV10-2,TRBJ2-2,-,TGCGCCAGCGGACAGGGTTTCACCGGGGAGCTGTTTTTT,CASGQGFTGELFF
15,TRBD1,TRBV2,TRBJ1-1,-,TGTGCCAGCAGTGAAGGATTCGGGACAGTCACAGAAGCTTTCTTT,CASSEGFGTVTEAFF
13,-,TRBV6-5,TRBJ2-5,once,TGTGCCAGCAGTTTGCACAGCCAAGAGACCCAGTACTTC,CASSLHSQETQYF
15,TRBD1,TRBV9,TRBJ2-7,-,TGTGCCAGCAGCGTAGGGACAGGGGGCATCTACGAGCAGTACTTC,CASSVGTGGIYEQYF
15,TRBD2,TRBV27,TRBJ2-7,-,TGTGCCAGCAGCCCCGGGGGGATGAGCTCCTACGAGCAGTACTTC,CASSPGGMSSYEQYF
15,-,TRBV11-3,TRBJ2-7,-,TGTGCCAGCAGCTCCGGGGCTAGCGAATCCTACGAGCAGTACTTC,CASSSGASESYEQYF
14,TRBD2,TRBV28,TRBJ2-7,once,TGTGCCAGCAGTTCTAGCGGGAGAACACACGAGCAGTACTTC,CASSSSGRTHEQYF
14,-,TRBV4-1,TRBJ1-1,-,TGCGCCAGCAGCCTTTCTCGGGGGGACACTGAAGCTTTCTTT,CASSLSRGDTEAFF
15,TRBD1,TRBV7-6,TRBJ1-2,-,TGTGCCAGCAGCTTAGGGGAGACAGGGACGTATGGCTACACCTTC,CASSLGETGTYGYTF
12,TRBD1,TRBV2,TRBJ2-7,-,TGTGCCAGTAGGGACAGGGGATACGAGCAGTACTTC,CASRDRGYEQYF
14,TRBD2,TRBV27,TRBJ2-1,-,TGTGCCAGCGGCGCCCGGGGGGGTTACAATGAGCAGTTCTTC,CASGARGGYNEQFF
11,-,TRBV19,TRBJ1-1,-,TGTGCCAGTAGACAGGGAACTGAAGCTTTCTTT,CASRQGTEAFF
13,TRBD2,TRBV27,TRBJ2-7,-,TGTGCCAGTCGACTAGCGGGAGTTGGCGAGCAGTACTTC,CASRLAGVGEQYF
17,TRBD2,TRBV11-3,TRBJ2-7,-,TGTGCCAGCAGCCCACACCTCACACGTGGACTAGCTCTCGAGCAGTACTTC,CASSPHLTRGLALEQYF
17,TRBD2,TRBV9,TRBJ2-1,-,TGTGCCAGCAGCGTTCGAACTAGCGGGGACTCCTACAATGAGCAGTTCTTC,CASSVRTSGDSYNEQFF
13,-,TRBV10-2,TRBJ2-7,-,TGCGCCAGTGGGAGACTAGACTCCTACGAGCAGTACTTC,CASGRLDSYEQYF
18,-,TRBV6-4,TRBJ2-3,-,TGTGCCAGCCCGGGGGCACTAGCGCCCTGTAAACTCACAGATACGCAGTATTTT,CASPGALAPCKLTDTQYF
15,TRBD1,TRBV10-3,TRBJ2-5,-,TGTGCCATCAGTGAGAGGGGACAGGTCACGGAGACCCAGTACTTC,CAISERGQVTETQYF
13,-,TRBV6-5,TRBJ1-1,-,TGTGCCAGCAGTTCCGGGGTGAACACTGAAGCTTTCTTT,CASSSGVNTEAFF
13,-,TRBV5-1,TRBJ2-1,-,TGCGCCAGCTCCTCGAGCTCCTACAATGAGCAGTTCTTC,CASSSSSYNEQFF
14,-,TRBV4-1,TRBJ1-2,-,TGCGCCAGCAGCCCACTAAAGGGGAACTGGGGCTACACCTTC,CASSPLKGNWGYTF
14,TRBD1,TRBV19,TRBJ2-1,-,TGTGCCAGTAGTCGACAGGGATCCTACAATGAGCAGTTCTTC,CASSRQGSYNEQFF
13,-,TRBV5-1,TRBJ2-7,-,TGCGCCAGCAGCCTGGCCTCGTCCTACGAGCAGTACTTC,CASSLASSYEQYF
15,-,TRBV10-1,TRBJ2-2,-,TGCGCCAGCAGTGACAGGGCCGGGAACACCGGGGAGCTGTTTTTT,CASSDRAGNTGELFF
14,-,TRBV4-2,TRBJ2-7,-,TGTGCCAGCAGCCCCCGGGTCCAGGGTTACGAGCAGTACTTC,CASSPRVQGYEQYF
16,TRBD1,TRBV2,TRBJ2-7,-,TGTGCCAGCAGTGAAGGGGGGGGACAGGGCCGCAACGAGCAGTACTTC,CASSEGGGQGRNEQYF
14,-,TRBV2,TRBJ2-7,-,TGTGCCAGCAGTGAAGCCGGTGGGGGGAGCGAGCAGTACTTC,CASSEAGGGSEQYF
13,-,TRBV28,TRBJ1-2,-,TGTGCCAGCAGTTTCTTGTCCCCCTATGGCTACACCTTC,CASSFLSPYGYTF
17,TRBD1,TRBV12-5,TRBJ1-1,-,TGTGCTAGTGGTTTGGAAGGACAGGCCGGAATGAACACTGAAGCTTTCTTT,CASGLEGQAGMNTEAFF
13,-,TRBV27,TRBJ2-7,-,TGTGCCAGCAGTTTCGGGCAGGGTCGTGAGCAGTACTTC,CASSFGQGREQYF
11,TRBD1,TRBV27,TRBJ1-2,-,TGTGCCAGCAGACAGGGGTATGGCTACACCTTC,CASRQGYGYTF
12,TRBD1,TRBV4-1,TRBJ2-7,-,TGCGCCAGCAGGTCAGGGGGCTACGAGCAGTACTTC,CASRSGGYEQYF